Shown below are 5 T cell receptor beta chains from a single sample sequenced in a study of T cell responses to AZD1222 COVID-19 vaccine. Produced via immunoSEQ multiplex PCR; TCRdb's table is partial and in-frame only. The top ten clones hold roughly 7.8% of a sample with approximately 130,000 clones, 90% of them seen once. The source material was peripheral blood, sampled on day 0 of AZD1222 vaccination. These receptors came from an adult in good health.

The J gene is TRBJ2-7, the V gene TRBV11-2; no firm D call. Looked up from germline, CDR1 is SGHAT and CDR2 is FQNNGV. The V end lost 4 bases, the J end lost 3 bases, and 4 bases lay between the germline ends. The CDR3 has 11 residues. As DNA, the CDR3 is TGTGCCAGCAGCTCCTTCTACGAGCAGTACTTC. Translated, it gives CASSSFYEQYF. The whole variable domain, filled in from reference TRBV11-2 and TRBJ2-7, reads EAGVAQSPRYKIIEKRQSVAFWCNPISGHATLYWYQQILGQGPKLLIQFQNNGVVDDSQLPKDRFSAERLKGVDSTLKIQPAKLEDSAVYLCASSSFYEQYFGPGTRLTVT.

The V gene is TRBV19, the J gene TRBJ2-7; maybe TRBD1 (5 bases). Germline V gene sequence: CDR1 LNHDA, CDR2 SQIVND (reference sequence). This CDR3 has 15 amino acids. Trimming took 5 bases from V and 5 from J, leaving 19 bases between them. The CDR3 loop is CASSSRLQVSNEQYF. In nucleotides, the CDR3 is TGTGCCAGTAGTTCCCGCTTACAGGTTAGCAACGAGCAGTACTTC.

This clone has just one count. This chain links TRBV27 with TRBJ2-5, with 8 nucleotides matching TRBD1. V lost 6 bases and J lost 3; bases outside the gene matches: 15. The germline V gene has CDR1 MNHEY and CDR2 SMNVEV (reference sequence). This CDR3 is 17 amino acids long. This CDR3 reads CASREGESGQVKETQYF. The CDR3 DNA follows: TGTGCCAGCAGAGAAGGGGAGTCGGGACAGGTTAAAGAGACCCAGTACTTC.

This clone was observed a few times. The chain links TRBV6-1 to TRBJ2-7; D gene ambiguous. There are 14 residues in the CDR3. With 2 bases removed from V and 2 bases from J, the gap between germline ends came to 10 bases. Germline-derived CDR1 and CDR2 are MNHNS and SASEGT. Written as DNA, the CDR3 is TGTGCCAGCAGTGAACGACCGCTTACCTACGAGCAGTACTTC. Its protein is CASSERPLTYEQYF.

CDR3: CSVEGASGSQDNEQFF. CDR3 in DNA: TGCAGCGTTGAAGGAGCTAGCGGGAGCCAAGACAATGAGCAGTTCTTC. The chain combines TRBV29-1 with TRBJ2-1; 10 nucleotides agree with TRBD2. CDR3 size: 16 residues. V was pared by 1 base and J by 5 bases, with 8 bases of the junction left unmatched. Germline-derived CDR1 and CDR2 are SQVTM and ANQGSEA.